The present TCR beta chain was sequenced within a study of blood T cell repertoires in COVID-19. Libraries were prepared by immunoSEQ multiplex PCR; TCRdb keeps only in-frame clonotypes and omits some of them. The sample has 100,000 or so clones, about 89% seen once. Germline V gene data show CDR1 as SNHLY and CDR2 as FYNNEI. The CDR3 runs to 13 residues. Trimming stripped 11 bases from V and 0 bases from J, with 12 bases between. Sequenced: peripheral blood. The clonotype originates from a human donor with acute or convalescent COVID-19. The donor label of this sample is uncertain. This chain links TRBV2 with TRBJ2-3; possibly TRBD1 for D (5 bases). This chain's CDR3 is CASQQGSTDTQYF. The CDR3 region has the DNA TGTGCCTCCCAGCAGGGAAGCACAGATACGCAGTATTTT. Using reference TRBV2 and TRBJ2-3 for the parts outside the CDR3, the full variable domain is EPEVTQTPSHQVTQMGQEVILRCVPISNHLYFYWYRQILGQKVEFLVSFYNNEISEKSEIFDDQFSVERPDGSNFTLKIRSTKLEDSAMYFCASQQGSTDTQYFGPGTRLTVL.